The subject of this entry is one T cell receptor beta chain. The source of the sample is a study of blood T cell repertoires in COVID-19. The wider study: From T cells, B-cell-depleted T cells, or PBMCs came the material, which was cDNA or gDNA.

Study processing details: Amplification from reference gene primers served as the basis for estimated nucleated cell counts. The assay was immunoSEQ multiplex PCR, and TCRdb's table has in-frame clones only and misses some. V and J calls and clone size follow that table, whereas D and trimming were derived from the DNA. This table has fewer than 400,000 clones, 65% to 85% appearing once. V was clipped by 7 bases and J by 2 bases, with 24 bases between them. This CDR3 spans 18 amino acids. Looked up from germline, CDR1 is SGHAT and CDR2 is FQNNGV. The sample comprised peripheral blood. The sequence was collected from a man aged 30 to 45 with active or convalescent COVID-19. The rearrangement uses TRBV11-2 and TRBJ2-1; TRBD2 is a possible D gene (5 bases). CDR3 in amino acids: CASTLGKLGGSTYNEQFF. The CDR3 DNA is TGTGCCAGCACCTTGGGGAAGTTAGGCGGGTCAACCTACAATGAGCAGTTCTTC.